This T cell receptor beta chain was sequenced during a study of T cell responses to AZD1222 COVID-19 vaccine. Study results and limitations: Spike-specific TCR repertoires showed rising breadth and depth after two AZD1222 doses.

Here immunoSEQ multiplex PCR was the method, and the copy in TCRdb shows in-frame clones only, minus some. The top ten hold about 4.8% of the sample, which has over 120,000 clones, 70% to 90% seen once. Note on this clone: Its antigen is not known.

This clonotype originated in an adult who received the AZD1222 COVID-19 vaccine. The material sequenced was peripheral blood, taken 28 days after the second AZD1222 dose.

As DNA, the CDR3 is TGTGCCAGCAGTGCAGGGGGACAGGGCCTGAGGGGGGAAAAACTGTTTTTT. It yields the protein CASSAGGQGLRGEKLFF. The chain carries TRBV25-1 and TRBJ1-4, with 9 bases identical to TRBD1. The germline CDR1 and CDR2 sequences are MGHDK and SYGVNS. V was pared by 4 bases and J by 8 bases, with 14 bases of the junction left unmatched. The CDR3 totals 17 residues. Looking up the rest from reference TRBV25-1 and TRBJ1-4 gives the full variable domain: EADIYQTPRYLVIGTGKKITLECSQTMGHDKMYWYQQDPGMELHLIHYSYGVNSTEKGDLSSESTVSRIRTEHFPLTLESARPSHTSQYLCASSAGGQGLRGEKLFFGSGTQLSVL.